Presented here are 24 T cell receptor beta chains from one specimen sequenced in a study of cytomegalovirus exposure and HLA in healthy donors listed by TCRdb under 2017. Library creation used the immunoSEQ multiplex PCR assay. This is the immuneACCESS table as TCRdb keeps it, with only in-frame sequences that have V and J called. A part of the clones is gone; compared with another copy, unresolved V genes explain less than half, and the rest is unexplained. Recorded for this sample are under 400,000 clones; around 90% of them occurred a single time. The top ten clones comprise around 0.88% of the sample. The specimen was PBMCs. These receptor sequences come from a man aged 25-45 years in good health and CMV-seronegative.

This clone was picked up one time. The chain combines TRBV18 with TRBJ2-5, with 8 bases lining up with TRBD2. J lost 2 bases, V lost 0 bases, and 11 bases had no gene match. The length of the CDR3 is 18 residues. Looked up from germline, CDR1 is KGHSH and CDR2 is LQKENI. The DNA of the CDR3 is TGTGCCAGCTCACCACCCCTCGGGGGGGCGAAGCGGCAAGAGACCCAGTACTTC. Translating it yields CASSPPLGGAKRQETQYF.

The chain recombines TRBV10-3 with TRBJ2-1; TRBD2 aligns across 13 bases. Losses at the gene ends were 10 bases for V and 0 bases for J; bases not matched to a gene: 3. Germline CDR1 is ENHRY and CDR2 is SYGVKD. CDR3 length equals 15 residues. The CDR3 loop reads CATGLAGDSYNEQFF. In nucleotides, the CDR3 is TGTGCCACCGGACTAGCGGGAGACTCCTACAATGAGCAGTTCTTC.

The rearrangement uses TRBV7-8 and TRBJ2-1; 8 nucleotides agree with TRBD2. The CDR3 is 15 amino acids. V shed 2 bases, J shed 4 bases, and the junction held 4 bases outside the gene matches. Per the germline V gene, CDR1 is SGHVS and CDR2 is FQNEAQ. The CDR3 DNA is TGTGCCAGCAGCTTACCCGGGACTAGATACAATGAGCAGTTCTTC. Amino acid sequence: CASSLPGTRYNEQFF.

The V call is TRBV6-5, the J call TRBJ2-3, with D possibly TRBD1 on 6 matching bases. Trimming took off 6 bases at V and 5 bases at J, with 18 bases between the two ends. The CDR3 sequence is 15 residues long. CDR1 is MNHEY, CDR2 SVGAGI, per germline. The CDR3 here is CASSPFRGRRDTQYF. The CDR3 DNA is TGTGCCAGCAGCCCCTTCAGGGGCCGGCGAGATACGCAGTATTTT.

The chain carries TRBV4-3 and TRBJ2-6; possibly TRBD1 for D (5 bases). Germline V gene data show CDR1 as LGHNA and CDR2 as YSLEER. This CDR3 region has 17 residues. V lost 3 bases and J 0 bases, leaving 12 bases between the germline ends. Here the CDR3 reads CASSQWTSPSGANVLTF. The CDR3 DNA reads TGCGCCAGCAGCCAGTGGACAAGTCCCTCTGGGGCCAACGTCCTGACTTTC.

This chain connects TRBV9 to TRBJ2-2; a possible D gene is TRBD2 (6 bases). There are 18 residues in the CDR3. Trimming stripped 3 bases from V and 7 bases from J, with 25 bases between. CDR1 SGDLS and CDR2 YYNGEE come from the germline V gene. CDR3 amino acids: CASSADIPGLPWGGELFF. CDR3 sequence (DNA): TGTGCCAGCAGCGCCGACATACCGGGACTCCCATGGGGCGGGGAGCTGTTTTTT. The complete variable domain, with remaining parts taken from reference TRBV9 and TRBJ2-2, reads DSGVTQTPKHLITATGQRVTLRCSPRSGDLSVYWYQQSLDQGLQFLIQYYNGEERAKGNILERFSAQQFPDLHSELNLSSLELGDSALYFCASSADIPGLPWGGELFFGEGSRLTVL.

The chain joins TRBV4-1 to TRBJ2-3, with 10 bases aligning to TRBD2. The CDR3 contains 19 residues. The germline V gene has CDR1 MGHRA and CDR2 YSYEKL. V dropped 0 bases and J dropped 4; count of bases not matched to a gene: 13. CDR3 nucleotides: TGCGCCAGCAGCCAAGATGCCGTTGGCAGCGGGGGGGTACCAGATACGCAGTATTTT. Its translation is CASSQDAVGSGGVPDTQYF.

The J gene is TRBJ2-1, the V gene TRBV27, with D possibly being TRBD2 (6 bases). The CDR3 has 14 amino acids. Deletions cut 6 bases from V and 7 bases from J, with 16 bases between. The germline V gene encodes CDR1 MNHEY and CDR2 SMNVEV (reference sequence). DNA for the CDR3: TGTGCCAGCAGCTCCCCGACGGGAGTTAATGAGCAGTTCTTC. Its protein product is CASSSPTGVNEQFF.

J is TRBJ1-1 and V is TRBV19, with no clear D. V lost 3 bases and J 11 bases, leaving 16 bases between the germline ends. The germline gives CDR1 LNHDA, CDR2 SQIVND (reference sequence). The CDR3 is 13 residues long. The CDR3 loop reads CASSIGRTGSAFF. The CDR3, as DNA: TGTGCCAGTAGTATTGGACGTACGGGGTCCGCTTTCTTT.

This chain links TRBV4-3 with TRBJ1-4, with TRBD1 matching 7 bases. CDR3 length: 15 amino acids. V was clipped by 4 bases and J by 3 bases; unmatched bases: 5. Germline V gives CDR1 LGHNA, CDR2 YSLEER. CDR3 nucleotides: TGCGCCAGCAGCCCGCAGGGGGGACCTAATGAAAAACTGTTTTTT. Residues: CASSPQGGPNEKLFF.

Worth noting for this clone: Mismatch with germline at one junction end may stem from a read error. The gene calls are TRBV13 and TRBJ2-7; tentatively, D is TRBD1 (6 bases). The CDR3 contains 13 residues. CDR1 is PRHDT, CDR2 FYEKMQ, per germline (reference sequence). As DNA, the CDR3 is TGTGCCAGCAGGCTGGCACCAGGGGTCGAGTTATGGTTC. Translated, it gives CASRLAPGVELWF.

The gene calls are TRBV5-1 and TRBJ1-1, with 8 positions matching TRBD1. From germline, CDR1 is SGHRS and CDR2 YFSETQ. The CDR3 runs to 15 residues. The J segment lost 3 bases and the V segment lost 3 bases, leaving 7 bases of the junction unmatched. The CDR3 DNA sequence: TGCGCCAGCAGCTGGTACAGGGGGGAGGACACTGAAGCTTTCTTT. Its protein product is CASSWYRGEDTEAFF.

The rearrangement links TRBV2 to TRBJ1-6, with a weak D call TRBD1 (5 bases). With 4 bases removed from V and 7 bases from J, the gap between germline ends came to 11 bases. CDR1 and CDR2 (germline): SNHLY, FYNNEI. This CDR3 is 14 amino acids long. CDR3 DNA: TGTGCCAGCAGTGGGCAGGGCGGAAATTCACCCCTCCACTTT. Protein sequence: CASSGQGGNSPLHF.

This chain joins TRBV6-1 and TRBJ1-5; 7 bases are shared with TRBD1. The J segment lost 7 bases and the V segment lost 3 bases, leaving 3 bases of the junction unmatched. Germline values: CDR1 MNHNS, CDR2 SASEGT. CDR3 length equals 13 residues. CDR3 protein: CASSDRGFQPQHF. The CDR3 DNA reads as TGTGCCAGCAGTGACAGGGGGTTCCAGCCCCAGCATTTT.

The chain joins TRBV27 to TRBJ1-1; weak D call: TRBD1 (6 bases). CDR1 is MNHEY, CDR2 SMNVEV, per germline (reference sequence). The CDR3 contains 14 residues. The V gene lost 6 bases and the J gene lost 4 bases, with 15 bases spanning the gap. Here the CDR3 reads CASSLIGGATEAFF. In DNA form, the CDR3 reads TGTGCCAGCAGCCTAATAGGGGGGGCCACTGAAGCTTTCTTT.

The gene calls are TRBV7-6 and TRBJ1-1; D is possibly TRBD1 (6 bases). V was shortened by 5 bases and J by 5 bases, with 12 bases between the two germline ends. Germline CDR1 and CDR2: SGHVS and FNYEAQ. This CDR3 has 13 amino acids. CDR3 protein: CASSPQGWTEAFF. The CDR3, as DNA: TGTGCCAGCAGCCCCCAGGGGTGGACTGAAGCTTTCTTT.

This rearrangement joins TRBV6-6 to TRBJ2-6; 7 bases map to TRBD1. Germline V lookup: CDR1 MNHNY, CDR2 SVGAGI (reference sequence). The CDR3 is made up of 16 amino acids. Germline trimming cut 5 bases from V and 0 bases from J; bases unmatched to any gene: 4. DNA for the CDR3: TGTGCCAGCAGTCGGGACAGTAACTCTGGGGCCAACGTCCTGACTTTC. Translating gives CASSRDSNSGANVLTF.

V and J are TRBV5-1 and TRBJ2-6; the match to TRBD1 covers 7 bases. The CDR3 has 19 amino acids. The trim removed 4 bases at V and 0 bases at J, leaving 13 bases unmatched. Per the germline V gene, CDR1 is SGHRS and CDR2 is YFSETQ. The CDR3 sequence: CASSKTTGTDYSGANVLTF. CDR3 DNA: TGCGCCAGCAGCAAGACGACCGGGACAGACTACTCTGGGGCCAACGTCCTGACTTTC.

The sample holds one count of this clone. In DNA, the CDR3 is TGTGCCAGTAGTATACAGGGGGCTAGGGAGACCCAGTACTTC. Translating gives CASSIQGARETQYF. V is TRBV19 and J is TRBJ2-5, with 8 bases that match TRBD1. J gave up 5 bases and V 2 bases, and 4 bases lay outside the gene matches. CDR3 length: 14 amino acids. Germline CDR1 is LNHDA and CDR2 is SQIVND (reference sequence).

The chain joins TRBV2 to TRBJ2-2, with D possibly TRBD1 on 5 matching bases. Trimming took 3 bases from V and 6 from J, leaving 11 bases between them. Germline-derived CDR1 and CDR2 are SNHLY and FYNNEI. The CDR3 is made up of 14 amino acids. The CDR3 DNA reads as TGTGCCAGCAGTGACCCAGGGTTTGCCGGGGAGCTGTTTTTT. Translated, it gives CASSDPGFAGELFF.

This clone was found a few times. V usage is TRBV6-1 and J usage is TRBJ1-2; 9 nucleotides match TRBD1. Losses at the gene ends were 6 bases for V and 8 bases for J; bases not matched to a gene: 10. The CDR3 spans 14 residues. Germline CDR1 is MNHNS and CDR2 is SASEGT. The CDR3 DNA reads as TGTGCCAGCAGCGCGACAGGGGGATCGGGGGGCTACACCTTC. Translated: CASSATGGSGGYTF.

The J gene is TRBJ1-2, the V gene TRBV19; D is uncertain. The CDR3 is 15 amino acids. Deletions cut 3 bases from V and 3 bases from J, with 14 bases between. Looked up from germline, CDR1 is LNHDA and CDR2 is SQIVND (reference sequence). The CDR3 DNA reads TGTGCCAGTAGTATCAGCGGCAGGAGCTACTATGGCTACACCTTC. It specifies CASSISGRSYYGYTF.

The chain employs TRBV29-1 and TRBJ1-2; no reliable D call. The CDR3 has 12 residues. V was pared by 4 bases and J by 8 bases, with 14 bases between. Germline V lookup: CDR1 SQVTM, CDR2 ANQGSEA. CDR3 bases: TGCAGCGTTGTTCTCGGGTCTTTCGGCTACACCTTC. Amino acids: CSVVLGSFGYTF.

The chain links TRBV2 to TRBJ2-2; D is unresolved. The V gene lost 2 bases and the J gene lost 1 base, with 8 bases spanning the gap. This CDR3 region has 15 residues. Germline V gives CDR1 SNHLY, CDR2 FYNNEI. DNA for the CDR3: TGTGCCAGCAGTGAATTCGCCAGGAACACCGGGGAGCTGTTTTTT. The encoded protein is CASSEFARNTGELFF.